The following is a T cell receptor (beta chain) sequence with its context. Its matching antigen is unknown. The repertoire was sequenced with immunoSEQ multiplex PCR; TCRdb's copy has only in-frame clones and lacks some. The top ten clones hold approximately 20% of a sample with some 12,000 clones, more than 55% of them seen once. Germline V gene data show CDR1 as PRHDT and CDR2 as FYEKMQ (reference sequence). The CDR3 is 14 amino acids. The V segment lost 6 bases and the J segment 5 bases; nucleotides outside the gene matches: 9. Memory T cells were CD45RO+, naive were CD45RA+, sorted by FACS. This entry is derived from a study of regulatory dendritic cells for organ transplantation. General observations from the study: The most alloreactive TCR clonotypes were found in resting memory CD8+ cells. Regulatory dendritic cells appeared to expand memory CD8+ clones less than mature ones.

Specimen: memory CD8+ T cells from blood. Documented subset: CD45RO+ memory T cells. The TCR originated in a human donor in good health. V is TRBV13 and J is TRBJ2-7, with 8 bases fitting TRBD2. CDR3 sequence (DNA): TGTGCCAGCAGTTACGTCGCGGGAGGTCACGAGCAGTACTTC. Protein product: CASSYVAGGHEQYF.